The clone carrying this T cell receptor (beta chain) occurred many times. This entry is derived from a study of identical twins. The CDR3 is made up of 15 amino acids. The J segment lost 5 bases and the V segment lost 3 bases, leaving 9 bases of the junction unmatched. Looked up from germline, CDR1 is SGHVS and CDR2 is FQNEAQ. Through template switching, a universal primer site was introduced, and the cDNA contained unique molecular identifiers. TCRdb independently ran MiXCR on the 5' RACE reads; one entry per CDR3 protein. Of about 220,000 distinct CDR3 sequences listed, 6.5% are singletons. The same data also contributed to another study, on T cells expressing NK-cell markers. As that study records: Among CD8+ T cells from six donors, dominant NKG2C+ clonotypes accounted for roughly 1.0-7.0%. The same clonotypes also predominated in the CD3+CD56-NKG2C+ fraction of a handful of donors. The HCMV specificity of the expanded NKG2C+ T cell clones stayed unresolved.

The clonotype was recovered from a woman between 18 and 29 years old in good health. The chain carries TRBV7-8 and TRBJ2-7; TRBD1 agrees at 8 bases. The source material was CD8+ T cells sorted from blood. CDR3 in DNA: TGTGCCAGCAGCTTCCGCGGACAGGGTAACCACGAGCAGTACTTC. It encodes CASSFRGQGNHEQYF.